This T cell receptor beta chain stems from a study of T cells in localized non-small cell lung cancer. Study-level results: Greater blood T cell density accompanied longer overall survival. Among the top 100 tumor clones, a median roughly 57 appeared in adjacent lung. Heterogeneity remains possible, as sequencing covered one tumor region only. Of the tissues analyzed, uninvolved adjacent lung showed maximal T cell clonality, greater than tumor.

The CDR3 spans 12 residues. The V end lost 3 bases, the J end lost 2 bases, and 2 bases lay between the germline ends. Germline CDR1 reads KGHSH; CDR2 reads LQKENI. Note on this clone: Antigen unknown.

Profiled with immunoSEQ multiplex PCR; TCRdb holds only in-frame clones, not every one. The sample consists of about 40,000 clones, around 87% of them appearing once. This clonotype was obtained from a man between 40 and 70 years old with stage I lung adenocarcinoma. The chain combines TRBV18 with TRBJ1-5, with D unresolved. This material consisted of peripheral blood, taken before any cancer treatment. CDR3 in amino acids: CASSPGNQPQHF. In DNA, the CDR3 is TGTGCCAGCTCACCTGGCAATCAGCCCCAGCATTTT.